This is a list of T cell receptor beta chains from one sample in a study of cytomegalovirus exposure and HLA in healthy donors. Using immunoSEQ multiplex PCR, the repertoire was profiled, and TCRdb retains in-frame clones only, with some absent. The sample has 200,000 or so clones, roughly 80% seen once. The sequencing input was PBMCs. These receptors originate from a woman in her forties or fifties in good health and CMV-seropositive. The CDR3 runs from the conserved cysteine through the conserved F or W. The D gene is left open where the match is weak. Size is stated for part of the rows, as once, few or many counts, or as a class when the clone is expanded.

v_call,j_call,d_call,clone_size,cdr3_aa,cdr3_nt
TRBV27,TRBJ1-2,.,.,CASSLRGAVTGYTF,TGTGCCAGCAGTTTACGGGGGGCGGTGACGGGCTACACCTTC
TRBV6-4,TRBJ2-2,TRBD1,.,CASSTGGPGELFF,TGTGCCAGCAGTACAGGGGGCCCCGGGGAGCTGTTTTTT
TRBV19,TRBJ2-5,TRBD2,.,CASSITGGQETQYF,TGTGCCAGTAGTATTACCGGGGGGCAAGAGACCCAGTACTTC
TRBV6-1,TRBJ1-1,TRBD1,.,CASSEQSGGRTEAFF,TGTGCCAGCAGTGAACAGTCAGGGGGCCGCACTGAAGCTTTCTTT
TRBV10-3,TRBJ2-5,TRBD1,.,CAISDPQGTLSQETQYF,TGTGCCATCAGTGACCCACAGGGGACACTCTCGCAAGAGACCCAGTACTTC
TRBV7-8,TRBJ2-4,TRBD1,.,CASSLGDRGFIQYF,TGTGCCAGCAGCTTAGGGGACAGGGGGTTCATTCAGTACTTC
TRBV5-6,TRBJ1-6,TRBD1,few,CASSFAPRGLSPLHF,TGTGCCAGCAGCTTCGCCCCCAGGGGGCTTTCACCCCTCCACTTT
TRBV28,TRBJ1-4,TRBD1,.,CASSSTGLNEKLFF,TGTGCCAGCAGTTCGACAGGGCTTAATGAAAAACTGTTTTTT
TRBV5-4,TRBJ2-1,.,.,CASSLSQNNEQFF,TGTGCCAGCAGCTTAAGTCAGAACAATGAGCAGTTCTTC
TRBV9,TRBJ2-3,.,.,CASSTTESNTDTQYF,TGTGCCAGCAGCACGACTGAATCTAACACAGATACGCAGTATTTT
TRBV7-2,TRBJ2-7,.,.,CASSAVPYEQYF,TGTGCCAGCAGCGCTGTCCCCTACGAGCAGTACTTC
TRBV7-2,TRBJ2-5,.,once,CASSPGEETQYF,TGTGCCAGCAGCCCGGGGGAAGAGACCCAGTACTTC
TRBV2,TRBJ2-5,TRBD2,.,CASSGTSGGFQETQYF,TGTGCCAGCAGTGGGACTAGCGGGGGGTTCCAAGAGACCCAGTACTTC
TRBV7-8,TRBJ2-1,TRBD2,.,CASSFTELAANEQFF,TGTGCCAGCAGCTTTACCGAACTAGCGGCGAATGAGCAGTTCTTC
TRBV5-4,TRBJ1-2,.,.,CASSQESGNYGYTF,TGTGCCAGCAGCCAAGAGTCAGGAAACTATGGCTACACCTTC
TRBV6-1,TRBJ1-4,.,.,CASSEALLSRVLFF,TGTGCCAGCAGTGAGGCCCTACTCAGCCGGGTACTGTTTTTT
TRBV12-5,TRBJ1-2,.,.,CASGRNFEAGYTF,TGTGCTAGTGGCCGAAACTTCGAGGCTGGCTACACCTTC
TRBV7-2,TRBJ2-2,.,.,CASSSYTGELFF,TGTGCCAGCAGCTCTTACACCGGGGAGCTGTTTTTT
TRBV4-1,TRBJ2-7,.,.,CASSQGGIGYEQYF,TGCGCCAGCAGCCAAGGAGGTATAGGCTACGAGCAGTACTTC
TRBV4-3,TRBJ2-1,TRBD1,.,CASSRGTGGATNEQFF,TGCGCCAGCAGCCGAGGTACAGGGGGCGCGACCAATGAGCAGTTCTTC
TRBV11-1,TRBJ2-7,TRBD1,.,CASSRGGQATYEQYF,TGTGCCAGCAGCCGAGGGGGACAGGCCACCTACGAGCAGTACTTC
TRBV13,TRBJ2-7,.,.,CASSLEPGYEQYF,TGTGCCAGCAGCTTGGAACCGGGGTACGAGCAGTACTTC
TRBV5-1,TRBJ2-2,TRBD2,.,CASSLYSPAGGYTGELFF,TGCGCCAGCAGCTTGTACTCCCCAGCGGGGGGGTACACCGGGGAGCTGTTTTTT
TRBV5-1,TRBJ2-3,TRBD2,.,CASSRQASGGTDTQYF,TGCGCCAGCAGCCGCCAGGCTAGCGGGGGTACAGATACGCAGTATTTT
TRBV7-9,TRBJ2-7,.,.,CASSFIQGNHEQYF,TGTGCCAGCAGCTTCATACAGGGAAACCACGAGCAGTACTTC
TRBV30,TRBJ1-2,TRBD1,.,CASRDSSNDYTF,TGTGCCTCACGGGACAGCTCAAACGACTACACCTTC
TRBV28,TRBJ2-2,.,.,CASFSPTSLTGELFF,TGTGCCAGCTTCTCCCCGACTAGTCTCACCGGGGAGCTGTTTTTT
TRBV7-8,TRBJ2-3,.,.,CASSLPWGALDTQYF,TGTGCCAGCAGCTTACCTTGGGGCGCATTGGATACGCAGTATTTT
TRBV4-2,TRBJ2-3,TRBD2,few,CASSQERLAGGLFQKDTQYF,TGTGCCAGCAGCCAAGAGCGTCTAGCGGGGGGGCTTTTTCAGAAAGATACGCAGTATTTT
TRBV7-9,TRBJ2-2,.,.,CASRHTVHRVDTGELFF,TGTGCCAGCAGGCATACCGTACACAGGGTCGACACCGGGGAGCTGTTTTTT
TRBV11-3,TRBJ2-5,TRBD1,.,CASSRGTGVQETQYF,TGTGCCAGCAGCCGAGGGACAGGCGTTCAAGAGACCCAGTACTTC
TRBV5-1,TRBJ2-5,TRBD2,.,CASRTSGGETQYF,TGCGCCAGCAGGACTAGCGGGGGAGAGACCCAGTACTTC
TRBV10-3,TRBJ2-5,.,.,CAISDWEETQYF,TGTGCCATCAGTGATTGGGAGGAGACCCAGTACTTC
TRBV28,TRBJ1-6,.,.,CASSLTGRGFSPLHF,TGTGCCAGCAGTTTGACCGGGAGGGGTTTTTCACCCCTCCACTTT
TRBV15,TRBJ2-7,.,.,CATSRDKVAAYEQYF,TGTGCCACCAGCAGAGATAAAGTAGCAGCTTACGAGCAGTACTTC
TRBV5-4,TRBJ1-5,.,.,CASSLAEAGGQPQHF,TGTGCCAGCAGCTTGGCCGAGGCGGGAGGCCAGCCCCAGCATTTT
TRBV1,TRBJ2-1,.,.,CTSSQVPYTSGGAYNEQFF,TGCACCAGCAGCCAAGTCCCCTACACTAGCGGGGGGGCCTACAATGAGCAGTTCTTC
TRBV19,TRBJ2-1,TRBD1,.,CASSIGHRGHRFF,TGTGCCAGTAGTATAGGGCACAGGGGGCATCGGTTCTTC
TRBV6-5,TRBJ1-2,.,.,CASSYSEWAGFYGYTF,TGTGCCAGCAGTTACTCTGAATGGGCAGGGTTCTATGGCTACACCTTC
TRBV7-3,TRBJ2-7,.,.,CASSLTGDSYEQYF,TGTGCCAGCAGCTTAACAGGGGACTCCTACGAGCAGTACTTC